This T cell receptor beta chain appears in the sequencing data of a study of T cell responses to AZD1222 COVID-19 vaccine. Study outcomes and limitations: The number of AZD1222 recipients seropositive at baseline was only five to seven. Donors in the cohort were predominantly white British and more often female, and clonal diversity was possibly underestimated. A reported finding is that nearly half of spike-specific TCRs target unmutated variant regions. Spike-specific TCR breadth rose after two AZD1222 doses, and depth rose as well.

Per the germline V gene, CDR1 is SQVTM and CDR2 is ANQGSEA. The V and J ends lost 1 base and 10 bases respectively, with 14 bases between them. The CDR3 is made up of 13 amino acids. Method: immunoSEQ multiplex PCR; TCRdb's copy keeps in-frame clones and lacks some. Altogether under 100,000 clones are present, about 91% being singletons, with the ten largest covering 5.5% to 9%. Of note for this clone: Antigen specificity is unknown.

This chain links TRBV29-1 with TRBJ2-1; D is unclear. The specimen was peripheral blood, collected on day 0 of MenACWY control vaccination. The TCR was taken from an adult in good health. For the CDR3, the DNA is TGCAGCGTTGAAGTCTCTGAAATAACAGAGCAGTTCTTC. Translation gives CSVEVSEITEQFF.